This entry describes one TCR beta chain. No antigen is known for it. The PCR was carried out with 60 Vbeta primers and 13 Jbeta primers. TCRdb's table, derived via immunoSEQ multiplex PCR, lists solely in-frame clones and lacks some. The sample records 160,000 or so clones, 87% being singletons. This sample stems from a study of cytomegalovirus exposure and HLA in healthy donors. Study overall: As released early, the data held roughly 85 million unique TCRs from HLA-typed donors.

CDR1 is MNHEY and CDR2 is SMNVEV in the germline V gene (reference sequence). Trimming left V 3 bases short and J 5 bases short, with 16 bases between. The CDR3 totals 15 residues. Study outcomes and limitations: Reportedly, HLA-A and HLA-B alleles of most subjects were accurately predicted from TCR beta. The availability of immune exposure information extended only to CMV serostatus. Follow-up analysis later connected one missense variant in DCLRE1C with trimming of TCR beta V- and J-genes.

Material: PBMCs. The chain joins TRBV27 to TRBJ1-1; the D gene is possibly TRBD1 (5 bases). This clonotype was sampled from a woman aged 25-40 years in good health and CMV-seronegative. The CDR3 DNA is TGTGCCAGCAGTTTTTTGGGGGGGGGTGGAACTGAAGCTTTCTTT. It codes for CASSFLGGGGTEAFF.